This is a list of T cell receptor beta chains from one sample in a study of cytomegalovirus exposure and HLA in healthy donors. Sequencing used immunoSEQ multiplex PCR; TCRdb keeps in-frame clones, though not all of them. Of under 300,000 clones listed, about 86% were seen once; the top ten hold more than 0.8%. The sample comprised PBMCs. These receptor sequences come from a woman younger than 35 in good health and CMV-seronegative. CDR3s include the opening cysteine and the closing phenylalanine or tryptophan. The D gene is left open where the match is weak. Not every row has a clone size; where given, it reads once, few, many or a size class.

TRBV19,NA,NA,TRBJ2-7,TGTGCCAGTAGTATCGGTGGGGGGTTCTACGAGCAGTACTTC,CASSIGGGFYEQYF
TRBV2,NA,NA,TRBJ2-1,TGTGCCAGTAGGGGGTTTAGCTCCTACAATGAGCAGTTCTTC,CASRGFSSYNEQFF
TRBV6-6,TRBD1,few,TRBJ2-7,TGTGCCAGCAGTCAGCCGGGACAGGGTTCCTACGAGCAGTACTTC,CASSQPGQGSYEQYF
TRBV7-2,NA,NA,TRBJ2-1,TGTGCCAGCAGCCGGTCGGACAGCTACAATGAGCAGTTCTTC,CASSRSDSYNEQFF
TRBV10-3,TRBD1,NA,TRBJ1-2,TGTGCCGTAAACAGGGGAAAGGACTATGGCTACACCTTC,CAVNRGKDYGYTF
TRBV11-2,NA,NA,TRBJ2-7,TGTGCCAGCAGCTTAGGGCAGGTTCCCTACGAGCAGTACTTC,CASSLGQVPYEQYF
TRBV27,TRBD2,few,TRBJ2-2,TGTGCCAGCAGTTTGTTCGGGGGGTCGGTCCCCGGGGAGCTGTTTTTT,CASSLFGGSVPGELFF
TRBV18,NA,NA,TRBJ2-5,TGTGCCAGCTCACTCTCCCAAGAGACCCAGTACTTC,CASSLSQETQYF
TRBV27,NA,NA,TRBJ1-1,TGTGCCAGCACCGTCGGGGGGATGGGGAACACTGAAGCTTTCTTT,CASTVGGMGNTEAFF
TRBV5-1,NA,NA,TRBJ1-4,TGCGCCAGCAGCTTGGCCGGGGGGGACCTCAATGAAAAACTGTTTTTT,CASSLAGGDLNEKLFF
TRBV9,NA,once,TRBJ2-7,TGTGCCAGCAGCGTAGGCCCAGACTTTAACGAGCAGTACTTC,CASSVGPDFNEQYF
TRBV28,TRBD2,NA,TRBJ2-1,TGTGCCAGCAGTTTAGCGGGGGACTACAATGAGCAGTTCTTC,CASSLAGDYNEQFF
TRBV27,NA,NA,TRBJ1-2,TGTGCCAGCAGTTTAGGGCTCTATGGGGGCTACACCTTC,CASSLGLYGGYTF
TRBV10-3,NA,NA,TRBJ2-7,TGTGCCATCAGTGAGTCAGACTTGATCCTCGAGCAGTACTTC,CAISESDLILEQYF
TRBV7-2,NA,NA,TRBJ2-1,TGTGCCAGCAGCTTAGGACACAGTTCGCATGAGCAGTTCTTC,CASSLGHSSHEQFF
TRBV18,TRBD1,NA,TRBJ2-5,TGTGCCAGCTCACCGGGGACAGGGGAGGAGACCCAGTACTTC,CASSPGTGEETQYF
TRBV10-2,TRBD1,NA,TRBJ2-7,TGCGCCAGCAGCCGGGACAGGGTCTCCTACGAGCAGTACTTC,CASSRDRVSYEQYF
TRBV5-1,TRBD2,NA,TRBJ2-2,TGCGCCAGCAGCTTCCCTCTAGCGGGGGGAAACACCGGGGAGCTGTTTTTT,CASSFPLAGGNTGELFF
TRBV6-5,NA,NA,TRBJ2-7,TGTGCCTCAGCGTACCGTCTCAACTACGAGCAGTACTTC,CASAYRLNYEQYF
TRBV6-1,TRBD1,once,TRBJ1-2,TGTGCCAGCAGAACCCGGGACAGGGGGTATGGCTACACCTTC,CASRTRDRGYGYTF
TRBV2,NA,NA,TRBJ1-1,TGTGCCAGCAGTGGACAGGTTTGGACTGAAGCTTTCTTT,CASSGQVWTEAFF
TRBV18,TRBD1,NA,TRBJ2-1,TGTGCCAGCTCACTCACATACGGACAGGGATACAATGAGCAGTTCTTC,CASSLTYGQGYNEQFF
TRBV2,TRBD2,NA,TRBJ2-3,TGTGCCAGCAGTTTTTCTTGGACTAGCGGTTCTACAGATACGCAGTATTTT,CASSFSWTSGSTDTQYF
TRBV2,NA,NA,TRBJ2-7,TGTGCCACCCAAGGAACAGGGCCTTGGGACGAGCAGTACTTC,CATQGTGPWDEQYF
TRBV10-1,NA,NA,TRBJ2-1,TGCGCCAGCAGTGAGGGACGGGACTCCTACAATGAGCAGTTCTTC,CASSEGRDSYNEQFF
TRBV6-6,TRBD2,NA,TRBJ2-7,TGTGCCAGTGACACTAGCGGGAGATCCTACGAGCAGTACTTC,CASDTSGRSYEQYF
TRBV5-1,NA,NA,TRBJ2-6,TGCGCCAGCAGCTTGGATACGGGGGTAGCTGGGGCCAACGTCCTGACTTTC,CASSLDTGVAGANVLTF
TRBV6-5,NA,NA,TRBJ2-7,TGTGCCAGCAGCCTCGGACAGTCCTACGAGCAGTACTTC,CASSLGQSYEQYF
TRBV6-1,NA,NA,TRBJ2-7,TGTGCCAGCAGCCCTACCCCCTCTTGGGAGCAGTACTTC,CASSPTPSWEQYF
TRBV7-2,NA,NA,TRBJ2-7,TGTGCCAGCAGCTTACGCCCGAGGTACGAGCAGTACTTC,CASSLRPRYEQYF
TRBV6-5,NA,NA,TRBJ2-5,TGTGCCAGCAGTTACAGGGAGGAAGAGACCCAGTACTTC,CASSYREEETQYF
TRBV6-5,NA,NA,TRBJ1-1,TGTGCCATCCTAAAGCGATACATGAACACTGAAGCTTTCTTT,CAILKRYMNTEAFF
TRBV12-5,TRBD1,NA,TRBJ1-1,TGTGCTAGTGGTTATCTCGGACAGGGGGAAAGTACTTTCTTT,CASGYLGQGESTFF